This TCR beta chain came from a study of regulatory T cells in long-lasting Graves disease (dated by TCRdb to about 2021). Notes on the research overall: Persistent Graves' disease was defined as persistently positive TSH receptor autoantibodies together with antithyroid drug treatment for over 5 years. Patients with persistent Graves' disease were compared with patients with newly diagnosed Graves' disease using TCR sequencing and RNA sequencing of peripheral blood. Antithyroid drugs had been taken for 8.5 to 12 years on average by persistent Graves' disease patients in the clinical cohort. The study was conducted in China and was registered as a clinical trial. A total of roughly 35 samples were covered by TCR sequencing, comprising around 13 persistent and around 20 newly diagnosed Graves' disease patients.

Preparation of the library involved multiplex PCR. Reads for this sample came from an Illumina HiSeq 4000. To build TCR beta libraries, CDR3 regions were amplified by Arm-PCR using iRepertoire HTBI primers. Before sequencing, the PCR products underwent gel purification. Turning to the authors' computational methods: Across samples, 60 to 70 TRBV and 15 or so TRBJ segments were identified and used for gene usage analysis of CDR3 amino acid clonotypes. COPE and FqMerger were used to merge the filtered high-quality paired reads into contigs. BLAST was used to align contigs to IMGT TRBV, TRBD and TRBJ reference genes, and CDR3 was defined according to IMGT. Clonotypes above 0.1% frequency were classified as highly expanded clones. Shannon entropy served as the measure of repertoire diversity, while the Gini coefficient captured V-J evenness. A clonotype found in more than one individual was treated as public. TCRdb handled the public reads itself, with Q25 trimming in fastp and clone calling in MiXCR, and kept productive beta chains. Each record represents a unique CDR3 protein, reported with the most common genes and DNA among its rows. For this entry, the V and J calls and clone size follow TCRdb and not the study's own pipeline. This sample holds approximately 290,000 distinct CDR3 sequences; 20% to 25% were observed only once. The ten largest clones take up about 56% of the sample.

This clonotype was detected many times. No cognate antigen has been identified for it. No quality values exist for individual bases; no much larger clone is one base distant. In light of the paper, this sample's time point label describes: persistent/refractory GD, antithyroid drugs over 5 years with positive TRAb. For both TCR sequencing and RNA sequencing, RNA was extracted from PBMCs in TRIzol. The diagnosis of Graves' disease followed American Thyroid Association guidelines. Patients were recruited from an endocrinology department in Xi'an, China. From each patient, around 9.3 milliliters of peripheral blood was collected into an EDTA anticoagulant tube. Ficoll Paque Plus density gradient separation was used to isolate PBMCs, and no further T cell sorting was performed. An Agilent 2100 Bioanalyzer and agarose gel were used to check RNA quality, while a NanoDrop 2000 measured RNA concentration.

Including cysteine and phenylalanine, the CDR3 has 14 amino acids. Solely the CDR3 DNA is kept, with 42 bases framed from the first base. CDR1 and CDR2 are drawn from the germline V gene: MDHEN, SYDVKM. The germline ends are 13 bases apart after V is trimmed by 5 bases and J by 2 bases. Broader findings and caveats from the paper: As a limitation, the authors acknowledged that the small sample size may reduce accuracy. Peripheral blood alone was examined, since thyroid tissue, which constituted the primary lesion, could not be accessed. More public clonotypes were shared among persistent patients (2,741) than among newly diagnosed patients (966). TRBV28, TRBJ1-2 and TRBJ2-5 were preferentially used in persistent disease, while TRBV20-1 and TRBJ2-1 were favored in newly diagnosed disease. Compared with newly diagnosed patients, patients with persistent Graves' disease had lower TCR Shannon entropy and fewer highly expanded clones, which suggests clonal expansion. Only the TCR beta chain was sequenced and analyzed.

The V gene is TRBV28 and the J gene is TRBJ2-7; the D gene is not confidently resolved. The sequence derives from a female donor with Graves disease. The sample was peripheral blood mononuclear cells (PBMCs), taken when the disease was refractory, from a patient treated with antithyroid drugs. The CDR3 has the sequence CASSPDLLTYEQYF. The bases are TGTGCCAGCAGTCCCGACCTTTTAACCTACGAGCAGTACTTC.